Presented here are 30 T cell receptor beta chains from one specimen sequenced in a study of T-cell memory formation after mild COVID-19. MiXCR was run by TCRdb on the 5' RACE reads, yielding one entry per CDR3 protein. The sample carries roughly 200,000 distinct CDR3 sequences, around 15% recorded once. Sample: PBMCs or a T cell subset sorted from them (not recorded which). The receptors shown here come from an adult woman who had mild COVID-19 (a few samples of this study predate the infection). Cell type and time point are not known.

V is TRBV6-6 and J is TRBJ1-2; 7 nucleotides line up with TRBD1. Germline assignment: CDR1 MNHNY and CDR2 SVGAGI (reference sequence). Unmatched junction bases numbered 10, after V lost 11 bases and J lost 4 bases. The CDR3 spans 13 residues. The CDR3 sequence is CAGSMTGTYGYTF. The CDR3 DNA reads as TGTGCCGGGTCGATGACAGGGACCTATGGCTACACCTTC.

This clonotype came up a few times. The CDR3 DNA reads TGTGCCAGCAGTAGCGGGAGGGATAACAATGAGCAGTTCTTC. It codes for CASSSGRDNNEQFF. The rearrangement joins TRBV12-3 or TRBV12-4 to TRBJ2-1; 10 bases are a match to TRBD2. V lost 5 bases and J lost 5; bases outside the gene matches: 3. The CDR3 is 14 amino acids.

The J gene is TRBJ1-1, the V gene TRBV25-1; tentative D call: TRBD1 (5 bases). V lost 0 bases to trimming and J lost 7 bases, with 12 bases between them. Germline CDR1 is MGHDK and CDR2 is SYGVNS. The CDR3 sequence is 14 residues long. For the CDR3, the DNA is TGTGCCAGCAGTGAATACGGGGGAAAGGGTGAAGCTTTCTTT. Protein product: CASSEYGGKGEAFF.

This chain uses TRBV7-9 with TRBJ2-7; D may correspond to TRBD1 or TRBD2 (5 bases each). From germline, CDR1 is SEHNR and CDR2 FQNEAQ (reference sequence). CDR3 length: 15 amino acids. Trimming pared 5 bases from V and 0 bases from J, leaving 14 bases between. CDR3 DNA sequence: TGTGCCAGCAGCCTTTGGGGGACCGACTCCTACGAGCAGTACTTC. This codes for CASSLWGTDSYEQYF.

In its sample, this clonotype was seen a few times. The chain links TRBV5-1 to TRBJ1-1; D uncertain. Germline lookup yields CDR1 SGHRS and CDR2 YFSETQ. Trimming took 0 bases from V and 6 from J, leaving 9 bases between them. This CDR3 has 13 residues. CDR3: CASSLEVPAEAFF. The CDR3 region has the DNA TGCGCCAGCAGCTTGGAGGTCCCAGCTGAAGCTTTCTTT.

This chain connects TRBV7-2 to TRBJ2-1, with 10 bases that match TRBD1. V gave up 3 bases and J gave up 6 bases; unmatched junction bases: 2. This CDR3 region has 14 residues. Germline V gene data show CDR1 as SGHTA and CDR2 as FQGNSA. DNA for the CDR3: TGTGCCAGCAGCTTCGACAGGGGGCGCAATGAGCAGTTCTTC. Translation: CASSFDRGRNEQFF. The complete variable domain, with remaining parts taken from reference TRBV7-2 and TRBJ2-1, reads GAGVSQSPSNKVTEKGKDVELRCDPISGHTALYWYRQSLGQGLEFLIYFQGNSAPDKSGLPSDRFSAERTGGSVSTLTIQRTQQEDSAVYLCASSFDRGRNEQFFGPGTRLTVL.

The chain joins TRBV20-1 to TRBJ2-3, with 11 bases that match TRBD2. Per germline, CDR1 DFQATT and CDR2 SNEGSKA (reference sequence). The junction had 1 base not matched to a gene; V was cut back by 3 bases and J by 2 bases. The CDR3 has 14 amino acids. The CDR3 DNA follows: TGCAGTGCTAGGACTAGCGGGGTCACAGATACGCAGTATTTT. Translating it yields CSARTSGVTDTQYF.

The chain joins TRBV2 to TRBJ2-7, with 7 nucleotides matching TRBD1. The CDR3 sequence is 14 residues long. J lost 4 bases, V lost 4 bases, and 7 bases had no gene match. CDR1 and CDR2 (germline): SNHLY, FYNNEI. The CDR3 spells CASSGQGRPYEQYF. CDR3 DNA: TGTGCCAGCAGTGGACAGGGCCGTCCTTACGAGCAGTACTTC.

This clonotype appeared many times. The gene calls are TRBV4-2 and TRBJ2-3; D is uncertain. Germline CDR1 reads LGHNA; CDR2 reads YNFKEQ. The CDR3 runs to 11 residues. V was clipped by 5 bases and J by 6 bases, with 6 bases between them. The DNA of the CDR3 is TGTGCCAGCAGCGAAAGCGATACGCAGTATTTT. Its translation: CASSESDTQYF.

This clonotype occurred many times. The chain combines TRBV20-1 with TRBJ2-5, with 7 bases matching TRBD2. Germline loops: CDR1 DFQATT, CDR2 SNEGSKA (reference sequence). This CDR3 comprises 13 residues. The trim removed 0 bases at V and 10 bases at J, leaving 8 bases unmatched. The CDR3, as DNA: TGCAGTGCTAGAGAGCCTAGCGGCTTAGGCCAGTACTTC. The encoded protein is CSAREPSGLGQYF.

The chain is built from TRBV20-1 and TRBJ1-1; weak D call: TRBD1 (5 bases). In germline, CDR1 is DFQATT, CDR2 SNEGSKA (reference sequence). CDR3 length: 11 residues. With 6 bases removed from V and 3 bases from J, the gap between germline ends came to 8 bases. The CDR3 sequence: CSAGGYTEAFF. CDR3 nucleotide sequence: TGCAGTGCGGGGGGGTACACTGAAGCTTTCTTT.

This clonotype came up many times. The chain uses TRBV12-3 or TRBV12-4 and TRBJ1-1; D remains ambiguous. V was clipped by 5 bases and J by 1 base, with 11 bases between them. The CDR3 is 14 amino acids. As DNA, the CDR3 is TGTGCCAGCAGTCTTCGGACGGGGAACACTGAAGCTTTCTTT. It specifies CASSLRTGNTEAFF.

The genes are TRBV12-3 or TRBV12-4 and TRBJ2-7, with 11 bases lining up with TRBD2. This CDR3 has 14 amino acids. Trimming at V came to 6 bases and at J to 4 bases, leaving 5 bases not matched to a gene. Here the CDR3 reads CASRESSGRYEQYF. The CDR3 nucleotides are TGTGCCAGCAGGGAATCTAGCGGGAGGTACGAGCAGTACTTC.

The chain is built from TRBV20-1 and TRBJ2-3; 15 bases align to TRBD2. Germline assignment: CDR1 DFQATT and CDR2 SNEGSKA (reference sequence). V lost 6 bases and J lost 6; bases outside the gene matches: 7. This CDR3 contains 15 residues. DNA for the CDR3: TGCAGTGCCACCTCCGGGACTAGCGGGGGGGATACGCAGTATTTT. Translated, it gives CSATSGTSGGDTQYF.

This clonotype was picked up many times. The rearrangement uses TRBV20-1 and TRBJ2-7, with TRBD2 matching over 7 bases. This CDR3 has 14 residues. Germline loops: CDR1 DFQATT, CDR2 SNEGSKA (reference sequence). V lost 5 bases, J lost 2 bases, and 9 bases stayed unmatched. Here the CDR3 reads CSAQTGGATYEQYF. CDR3 DNA: TGCAGTGCTCAGACGGGGGGAGCAACCTACGAGCAGTACTTC.

The J gene is TRBJ2-2, the V gene TRBV30, with D unclear. Trimming took 4 bases from V and 2 from J, leaving 11 bases between them. Germline V gene lookup returns CDR1 GTSNPN and CDR2 SVGIG (reference sequence). This CDR3 is 14 amino acids long. The DNA for the CDR3 is TGTGCCTGGAACGTGAGGCTAAACACCGGGGAGCTGTTTTTT. Protein product: CAWNVRLNTGELFF.

This clonotype has a count of ten or more. The CDR3: CASSSQGPRTDTQYF. CDR3 DNA sequence: TGCGCCAGCAGCTCACAAGGCCCTAGGACAGATACGCAGTATTTT. The chain recombines TRBV5-1 with TRBJ2-3, with D unclear. Per germline, CDR1 SGHRS and CDR2 YFSETQ. V was shortened by 3 bases and J by 3 bases, with 14 bases between the two germline ends. CDR3 length: 15 amino acids.

This clonotype was recorded a few times. The chain employs TRBV6-2 or TRBV6-3 and TRBJ2-2; D is ambiguous. CDR1 MNHEY and CDR2 SVGEGT come from the germline V gene. The CDR3 is 14 amino acids. Trimming took 7 bases from V and 2 from J, leaving 11 bases between them. The CDR3 coding sequence is TGTGCCAGCATCCAAGGGATTAACACCGGGGAGCTGTTTTTT. Amino acid sequence: CASIQGINTGELFF.

This clonotype occurred a few times. The chain employs TRBV4-1 and TRBJ2-3; TRBD1 matches at 12 bases. CDR1 MGHRA and CDR2 YSYEKL come from the germline V gene. There are 20 residues in the CDR3. Trimming cost V 2 bases and J 0 bases; bases outside gene matches: 12. The CDR3 DNA is TGCGCCAGCAGCCAATCACTGGGGGGACAGGGGGCATGGAGCACAGATACGCAGTATTTT. Residues: CASSQSLGGQGAWSTDTQYF.

This clonotype was seen repeatedly, ten times or more. This chain uses TRBV24-1 with TRBJ1-1, with TRBD1 matching over 9 bases. V shed 10 bases and J 1 base; nucleotides not matched to a gene: 12. The germline V gene encodes CDR1 KGHDR and CDR2 SFDVKD. The CDR3 spans 16 residues. CDR3 sequence (DNA): TGTGCCACGTCCAAGGCGGGACAGGGACCGAACACTGAAGCTTTCTTT. This gives the protein CATSKAGQGPNTEAFF.

The chain combines TRBV7-7 with TRBJ2-2; TRBD1 aligns across 7 bases. Germline-derived CDR1 and CDR2 are SSHAT and FNYEAQ (reference sequence). The junction had 12 bases not matched to a gene; V was cut back by 5 bases and J by 6 bases. The CDR3 contains 16 residues. The CDR3 is CASSPGTAVRAGELFF. The CDR3 DNA follows: TGTGCCAGCAGCCCAGGGACAGCGGTTAGGGCCGGGGAGCTGTTTTTT.

This clonotype has only a few counts. The rearrangement links TRBV12-3 or TRBV12-4 to TRBJ2-3; 12 bases are a match to TRBD2. Trimming removed 6 bases from V and 1 base from J; junction bases left unmatched: 5. CDR3 length: 16 amino acids. The CDR3 DNA reads as TGTGCCAGCAGGGGACTAGCGGGCGAGCGCACAGATACGCAGTATTTT. Its protein is CASRGLAGERTDTQYF.

V gene TRBV12-3 or TRBV12-4 combines with J gene TRBJ2-2; D is unresolved. The CDR3 covers 14 residues. The V and J ends lost 4 bases and 1 base respectively, with 7 bases between them. CDR3: CASSSEVNTGELFF. The CDR3 nucleotides read TGTGCCAGCAGTTCGGAAGTGAACACCGGGGAGCTGTTTTTT.

This clonotype was recorded a few times. This chain joins TRBV11-3 and TRBJ2-5, with no clear D. V lost 5 bases, J lost 4 bases, and 8 bases lay in between. Germline V CDR1 and CDR2: SGHNT, YENEEA. CDR3 length: 12 residues. This chain's CDR3 is CASSRTTETQYF. CDR3 nucleotides: TGTGCCAGCAGCCGGACGACAGAGACCCAGTACTTC.

J is TRBJ1-6 and V is TRBV5-1; D call uncertain. Trimming pared 3 bases from V and 8 bases from J, leaving 12 bases between. Germline CDR1 and CDR2: SGHRS and YFSETQ. The CDR3 consists of 14 residues. The CDR3 nucleotides read TGCGCCAGCAGCTCGGGGTTTGGGCATTCACCCCTCCACTTT. It is translated as CASSSGFGHSPLHF. Together with reference TRBV5-1 and TRBJ1-6, the CDR3 gives the full variable domain: KAGVTQTPRYLIKTRGQQVTLSCSPISGHRSVSWYQQTPGQGLQFLFEYFSETQRNKGNFPGRFSGRQFSNSRSEMNVSTLELGDSALYLCASSSGFGHSPLHFGNGTRLTVT.

The gene calls are TRBV7-3 and TRBJ1-4, with 7 bases lining up with TRBD1. V gave up 1 base and J gave up 8 bases; unmatched junction bases: 7. The CDR3 contains 15 residues. In germline, CDR1 is SGHTA, CDR2 FQGTGA. The CDR3 sequence: CASSLRGGPGEKLFF. The CDR3 nucleotides read TGTGCCAGCAGCTTAAGAGGGGGCCCCGGAGAAAAACTGTTTTTT.

The chain is built from TRBV11-2 and TRBJ1-1, with D unclear. Germline V gene lookup returns CDR1 SGHAT and CDR2 FQNNGV. CDR3 size: 13 residues. V gave up 5 bases and J gave up 5 bases, with 12 bases separating them. The CDR3 DNA reads TGTGCCAGCAGCCCTCGCCATTTAACTGAAGCTTTCTTT. As protein: CASSPRHLTEAFF. Combining the CDR3 with reference TRBV11-2 and TRBJ1-1 gives the whole variable domain EAGVAQSPRYKIIEKRQSVAFWCNPISGHATLYWYQQILGQGPKLLIQFQNNGVVDDSQLPKDRFSAERLKGVDSTLKIQPAKLEDSAVYLCASSPRHLTEAFFGQGTRLTVV.

V gene TRBV2 combines with J gene TRBJ2-7, with 10 nucleotides matching TRBD1. The CDR3 is made up of 15 amino acids. With V trimmed by 6 bases and J by 0 bases, 5 bases remained unmatched. Germline CDR1 reads SNHLY; CDR2 reads FYNNEI. CDR3 DNA sequence: TGTGCCAGCAGCCAGGACAGGGGGAACTCCTACGAGCAGTACTTC. Protein product: CASSQDRGNSYEQYF.

This clonotype was found a few times. The V and J genes are TRBV24-1 and TRBJ2-1; D is perhaps TRBD2 (6 bases). This CDR3 has 14 residues. Germline loops: CDR1 KGHDR, CDR2 SFDVKD. Trimming pared 4 bases from V and 8 bases from J, leaving 14 bases between. The chain's CDR3 is CATSDPPEGHEQFF. The CDR3 region has the DNA TGTGCCACCAGTGACCCACCGGAGGGCCATGAGCAGTTCTTC.

This clonotype was seen many times. The V gene is TRBV7-9, the J gene TRBJ1-1, with a possible D match to TRBD1 (5 bases). Per the germline V gene, CDR1 is SEHNR and CDR2 is FQNEAQ (reference sequence). The ends were cut back, 1 base at V and 1 base at J, with 7 bases in the middle. The CDR3 length is 14 residues. Here the CDR3 reads CASSLGQQNTEAFF. The CDR3 nucleotides are TGTGCCAGCAGCTTAGGACAGCAGAACACTGAAGCTTTCTTT.